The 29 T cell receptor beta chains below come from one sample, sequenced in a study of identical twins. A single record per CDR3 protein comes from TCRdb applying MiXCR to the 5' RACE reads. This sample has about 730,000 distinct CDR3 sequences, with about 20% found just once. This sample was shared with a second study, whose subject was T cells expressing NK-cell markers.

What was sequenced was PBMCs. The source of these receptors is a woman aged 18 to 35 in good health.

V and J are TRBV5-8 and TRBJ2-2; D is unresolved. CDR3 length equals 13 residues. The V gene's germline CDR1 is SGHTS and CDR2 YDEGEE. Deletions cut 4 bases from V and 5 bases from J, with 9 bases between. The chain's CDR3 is CASSALSTGELFF. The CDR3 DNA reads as TGTGCCAGCAGCGCCCTGTCGACCGGGGAGCTGTTTTTT.

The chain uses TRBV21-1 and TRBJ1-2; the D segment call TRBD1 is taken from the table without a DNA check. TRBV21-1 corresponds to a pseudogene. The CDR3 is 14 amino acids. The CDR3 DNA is TGTGCCAGCGGAGGTAGAGGGGCTTTCTATGGCTACACCTTC. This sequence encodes CASGGRGAFYGYTF.

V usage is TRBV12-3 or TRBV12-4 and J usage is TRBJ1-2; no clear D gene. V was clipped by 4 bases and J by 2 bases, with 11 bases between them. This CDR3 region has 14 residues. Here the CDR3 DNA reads TGTGCCAGCAGTTACGGGAGAAGAAACTATGGCTACACCTTC. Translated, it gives CASSYGRRNYGYTF.

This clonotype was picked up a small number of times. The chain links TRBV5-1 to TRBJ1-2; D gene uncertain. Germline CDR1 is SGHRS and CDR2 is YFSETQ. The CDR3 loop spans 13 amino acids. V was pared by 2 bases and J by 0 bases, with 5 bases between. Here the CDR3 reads CASSLSTNYGYTF. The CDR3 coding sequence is TGCGCCAGCAGCTTATCCACTAACTATGGCTACACCTTC.

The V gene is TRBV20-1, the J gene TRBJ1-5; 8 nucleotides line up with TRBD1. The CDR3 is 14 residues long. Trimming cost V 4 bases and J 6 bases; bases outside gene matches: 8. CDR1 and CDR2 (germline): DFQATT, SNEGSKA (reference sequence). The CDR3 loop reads CSATNGQGSQPQHF. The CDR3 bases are TGCAGTGCTACAAACGGACAGGGAAGTCAGCCCCAGCATTTT.

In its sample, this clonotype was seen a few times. This CDR3 is CSARILAEGSYNEQFF. The CDR3 bases are TGCAGTGCTAGGATACTAGCGGAGGGCTCCTACAATGAGCAGTTCTTC. This chain links TRBV20-1 with TRBJ2-1, with 8 bases matching TRBD2. With V trimmed by 3 bases and J by 0 bases, 7 bases remained unmatched. This CDR3 region has 16 residues. Germline CDR1 reads DFQATT; CDR2 reads SNEGSKA (reference sequence).

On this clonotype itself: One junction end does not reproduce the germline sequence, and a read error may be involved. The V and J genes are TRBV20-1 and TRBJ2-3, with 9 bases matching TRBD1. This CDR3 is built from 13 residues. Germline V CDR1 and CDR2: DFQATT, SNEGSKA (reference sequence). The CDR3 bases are TGCAGTGTTTCGGGACAGGGCACAGATACGGAGTATTTT. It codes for CSVSGQGTDTEYF.

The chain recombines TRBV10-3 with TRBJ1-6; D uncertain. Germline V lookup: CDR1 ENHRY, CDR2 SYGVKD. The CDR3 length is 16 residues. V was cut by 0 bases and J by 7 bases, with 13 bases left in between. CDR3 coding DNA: TGTGCCATCAGTGAGTCGCGGTCCGCGGTAAATTCACCCCTCCACTTT. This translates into CAISESRSAVNSPLHF.

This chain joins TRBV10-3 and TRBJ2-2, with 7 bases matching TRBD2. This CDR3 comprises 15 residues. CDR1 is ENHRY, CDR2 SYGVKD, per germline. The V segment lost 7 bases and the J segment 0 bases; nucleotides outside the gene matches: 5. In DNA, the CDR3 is TGTGCCATCACTGCGGGGGAGACGAACACCGGGGAGCTGTTTTTT. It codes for CAITAGETNTGELFF.

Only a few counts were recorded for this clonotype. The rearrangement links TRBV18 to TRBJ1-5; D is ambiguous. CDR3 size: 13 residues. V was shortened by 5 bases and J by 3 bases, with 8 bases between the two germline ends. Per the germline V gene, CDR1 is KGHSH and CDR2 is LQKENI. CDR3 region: CASSSLNNQPQHF. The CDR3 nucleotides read TGTGCCAGCTCATCGCTAAACAATCAGCCCCAGCATTTT.

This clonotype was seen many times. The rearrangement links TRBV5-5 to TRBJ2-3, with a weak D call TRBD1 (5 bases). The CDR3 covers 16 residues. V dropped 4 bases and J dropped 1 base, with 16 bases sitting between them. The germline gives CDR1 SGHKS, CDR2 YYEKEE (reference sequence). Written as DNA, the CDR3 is TGTGCCAGCAGCCCGTTGGGGCCTCGGGGCACAGATACGCAGTATTTT. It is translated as CASSPLGPRGTDTQYF.

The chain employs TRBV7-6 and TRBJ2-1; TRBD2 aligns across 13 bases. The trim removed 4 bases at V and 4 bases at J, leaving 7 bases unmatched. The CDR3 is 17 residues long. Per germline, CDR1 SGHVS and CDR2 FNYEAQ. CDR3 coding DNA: TGTGCCAGCAGCTCATCCGGGACTAGCGGGATTTACAATGAGCAGTTCTTC. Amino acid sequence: CASSSSGTSGIYNEQFF.

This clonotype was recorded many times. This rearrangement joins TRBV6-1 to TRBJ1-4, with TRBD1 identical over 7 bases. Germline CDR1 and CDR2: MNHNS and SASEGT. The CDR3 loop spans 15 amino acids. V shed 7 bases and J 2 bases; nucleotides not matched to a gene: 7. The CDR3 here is CASTTGSRTNEKLFF. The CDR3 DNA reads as TGTGCCAGCACGACAGGGAGTAGGACTAATGAAAAACTGTTTTTT.

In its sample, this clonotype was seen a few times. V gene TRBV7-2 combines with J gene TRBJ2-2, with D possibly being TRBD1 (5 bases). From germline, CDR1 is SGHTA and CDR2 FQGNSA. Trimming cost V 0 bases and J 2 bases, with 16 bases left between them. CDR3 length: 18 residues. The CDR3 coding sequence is TGTGCCAGCAGCTTAGCTAGAGCGCAGGGAACTAACACCGGGGAGCTGTTTTTT. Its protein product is CASSLARAQGTNTGELFF.

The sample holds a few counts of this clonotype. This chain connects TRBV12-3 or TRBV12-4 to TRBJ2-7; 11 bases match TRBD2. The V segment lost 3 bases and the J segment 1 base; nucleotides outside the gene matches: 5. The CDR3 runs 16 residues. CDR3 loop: CASSLGTSGLSYEQYF. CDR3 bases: TGTGCCAGCAGTTTGGGGACTAGCGGACTATCCTACGAGCAGTACTTC.

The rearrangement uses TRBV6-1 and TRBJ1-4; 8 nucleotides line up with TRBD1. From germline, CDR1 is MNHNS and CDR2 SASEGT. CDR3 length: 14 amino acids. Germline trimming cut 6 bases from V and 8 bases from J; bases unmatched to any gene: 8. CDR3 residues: CASSDGQGNEKLFF. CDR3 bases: TGTGCCAGCAGCGATGGACAGGGTAACGAAAAACTGTTTTTT.

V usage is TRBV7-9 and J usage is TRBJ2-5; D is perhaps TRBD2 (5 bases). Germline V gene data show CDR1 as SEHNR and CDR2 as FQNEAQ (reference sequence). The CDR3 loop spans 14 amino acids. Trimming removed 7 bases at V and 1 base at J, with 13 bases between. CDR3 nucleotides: TGTGCCAGCACGGGAATTGGGCCCCAAGAGACCCAGTACTTC. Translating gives CASTGIGPQETQYF.

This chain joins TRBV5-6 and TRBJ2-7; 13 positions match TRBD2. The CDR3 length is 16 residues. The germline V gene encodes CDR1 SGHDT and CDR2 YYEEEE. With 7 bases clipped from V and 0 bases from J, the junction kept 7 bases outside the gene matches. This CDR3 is CASGRTSGRSSYEQYF. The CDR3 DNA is TGTGCCAGCGGGAGGACTAGCGGGAGAAGCTCCTACGAGCAGTACTTC.

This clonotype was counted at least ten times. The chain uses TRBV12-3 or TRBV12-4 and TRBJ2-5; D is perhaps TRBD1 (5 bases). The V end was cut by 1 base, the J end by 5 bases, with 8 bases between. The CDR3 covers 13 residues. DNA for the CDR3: TGTGCCAGCAGTTTAGGATGGGGCGAGACCCAGTACTTC. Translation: CASSLGWGETQYF.

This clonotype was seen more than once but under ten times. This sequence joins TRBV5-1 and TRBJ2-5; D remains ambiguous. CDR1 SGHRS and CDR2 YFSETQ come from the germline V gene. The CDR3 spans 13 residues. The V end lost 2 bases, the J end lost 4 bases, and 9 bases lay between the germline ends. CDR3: CASSLEYGETQYF. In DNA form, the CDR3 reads TGCGCCAGCAGCTTAGAGTATGGAGAGACCCAGTACTTC.

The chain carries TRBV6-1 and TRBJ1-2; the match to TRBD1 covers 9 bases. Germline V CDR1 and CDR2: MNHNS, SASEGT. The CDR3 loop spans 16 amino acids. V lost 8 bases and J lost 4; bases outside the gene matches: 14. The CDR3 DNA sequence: TGTGCCAGCGGGGGACCGGGACAGGGAGGGAGCTATGGCTACACCTTC. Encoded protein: CASGGPGQGGSYGYTF.

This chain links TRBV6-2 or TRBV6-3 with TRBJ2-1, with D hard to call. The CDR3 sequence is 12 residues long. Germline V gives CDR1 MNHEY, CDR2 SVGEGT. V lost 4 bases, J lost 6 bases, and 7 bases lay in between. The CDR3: CASSFPINEQFF. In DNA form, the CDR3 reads TGTGCCAGCAGTTTCCCAATCAATGAGCAGTTCTTC.

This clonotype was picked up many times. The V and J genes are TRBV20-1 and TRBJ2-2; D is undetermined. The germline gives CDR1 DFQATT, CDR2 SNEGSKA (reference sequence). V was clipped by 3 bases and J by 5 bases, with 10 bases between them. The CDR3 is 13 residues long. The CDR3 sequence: CSARAVMTGELFF. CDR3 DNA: TGCAGTGCTAGGGCGGTGATGACCGGGGAGCTGTTTTTT.

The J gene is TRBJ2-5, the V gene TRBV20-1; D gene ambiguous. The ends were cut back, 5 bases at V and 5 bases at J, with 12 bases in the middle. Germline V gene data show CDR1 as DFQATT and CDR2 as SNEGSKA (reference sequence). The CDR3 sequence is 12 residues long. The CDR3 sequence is CSAVRPKETQYF. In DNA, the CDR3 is TGCAGTGCTGTTCGCCCCAAGGAGACCCAGTACTTC.

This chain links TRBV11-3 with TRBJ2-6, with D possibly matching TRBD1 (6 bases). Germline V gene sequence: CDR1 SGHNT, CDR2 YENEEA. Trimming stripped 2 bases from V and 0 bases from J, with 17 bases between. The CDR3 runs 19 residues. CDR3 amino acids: CASSLMGAGFISGANVLTF. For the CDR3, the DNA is TGTGCCAGCAGCTTAATGGGGGCAGGTTTCATCTCTGGGGCCAACGTCCTGACTTTC.

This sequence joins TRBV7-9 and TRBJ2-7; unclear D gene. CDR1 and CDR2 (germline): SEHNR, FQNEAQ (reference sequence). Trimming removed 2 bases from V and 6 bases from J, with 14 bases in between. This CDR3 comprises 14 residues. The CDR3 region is CASSLSVGSGEQYF. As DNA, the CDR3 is TGTGCCAGCAGCTTATCAGTGGGCTCCGGCGAGCAGTACTTC.

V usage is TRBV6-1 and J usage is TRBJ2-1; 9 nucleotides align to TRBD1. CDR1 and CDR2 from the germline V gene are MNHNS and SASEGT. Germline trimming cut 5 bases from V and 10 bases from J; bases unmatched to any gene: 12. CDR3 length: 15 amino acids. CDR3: CASSRGDRDYREQFF. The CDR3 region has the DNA TGTGCCAGCAGTAGAGGGGACAGGGACTACAGGGAGCAGTTCTTC.

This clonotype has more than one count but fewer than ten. The CDR3 spells CSAHYRDWGYEQYF. The CDR3 coding sequence is TGCAGTGCGCATTACCGGGACTGGGGGTACGAGCAGTACTTC. The V and J genes are TRBV20-1 and TRBJ2-7; TRBD2 is a possible D gene (6 bases). Germline V lookup: CDR1 DFQATT, CDR2 SNEGSKA (reference sequence). The CDR3 loop spans 14 amino acids. Deletions cut 6 bases from V and 4 bases from J, with 19 bases between.

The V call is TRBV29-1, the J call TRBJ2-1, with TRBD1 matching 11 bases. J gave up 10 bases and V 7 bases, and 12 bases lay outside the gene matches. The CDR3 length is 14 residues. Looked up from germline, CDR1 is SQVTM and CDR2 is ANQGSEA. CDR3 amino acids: CSGFGQGAPVEQFF. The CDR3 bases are TGCAGCGGCTTCGGACAGGGGGCCCCCGTGGAGCAGTTCTTC.